Shown below are 19 T cell receptor beta chains from a single sample sequenced in a study of blood T cell repertoires in COVID-19. Profiling relied on immunoSEQ multiplex PCR, and the TCRdb table lists in-frame clones only, not all of them. The table includes 200,000 or so clones, around nine tenths detected once. What was sequenced was peripheral blood. Source of these receptors: a man in his 60s with acute or convalescent COVID-19.

This chain uses TRBV6-1 with TRBJ2-7; TRBD1 matches 10 bases. The CDR3 spans 16 residues. The J segment lost 3 bases and the V segment lost 1 base, leaving 6 bases of the junction unmatched. Looked up from germline, CDR1 is MNHNS and CDR2 is SASEGT. CDR3 in amino acids: CASSEGLGQGVYEQYF. The CDR3 bases are TGTGCCAGCAGTGAAGGACTAGGACAGGGGGTCTACGAGCAGTACTTC.

The chain employs TRBV2 and TRBJ2-1; 9 bases agree with TRBD1. Germline CDR1 and CDR2: SNHLY and FYNNEI. V lost 5 bases to trimming and J lost 5 bases; unmatched junction nucleotides: 13. The CDR3 sequence is 17 residues long. The CDR3 DNA reads as TGTGCCAGCAGTCCGCCCATGGGACAGGGAAACCACAATGAGCAGTTCTTC. The encoded protein is CASSPPMGQGNHNEQFF.

The chain has TRBV5-6 and TRBJ2-3; TRBD2 matches 9 bases. In germline, CDR1 is SGHDT, CDR2 YYEEEE. The CDR3 runs to 14 residues. V lost 4 bases, J lost 4 bases, and 4 bases stayed unmatched. In DNA, the CDR3 is TGTGCCAGCAGCGCGGGACTAGCCTCAGATACGCAGTATTTT. Protein: CASSAGLASDTQYF.

In regard to this clone: Other nucleotide sequences in the sample specify the same CDR3. The CDR3 DNA sequence: TGTGCCAGTAGCCCGGGACAGGGGACCTCCTACGAGCAGTACTTC. Protein sequence: CASSPGQGTSYEQYF. The V gene is TRBV19, the J gene TRBJ2-7; 10 bases agree with TRBD1. The germline gives CDR1 LNHDA, CDR2 SQIVND (reference sequence). With V trimmed by 6 bases and J by 0 bases, 5 bases remained unmatched. The CDR3 runs 15 residues.

J is TRBJ1-1 and V is TRBV12-2; the listed D gene, TRBD1, was not tested against the DNA. TRBV12-2 is annotated as a pseudogene. This CDR3 has 16 residues. CDR3: CASRLDGRGQGPVAFF. In DNA, the CDR3 is TGTGCAAGTCGCTTAGATGGGCGGGGACAGGGGCCCGTGGCTTTCTTT.

This chain links TRBV6-5 with TRBJ2-7; possible D gene TRBD1, 5 bases. V lost 4 bases and J 9 bases, leaving 25 bases between the germline ends. This CDR3 comprises 16 residues. Germline CDR1 reads MNHEY; CDR2 reads SVGAGI. CDR3 loop: CASSFPLDIGAPRQYF. The CDR3 bases are TGTGCCAGCAGTTTCCCCCTGGACATTGGGGCTCCTCGGCAGTACTTC.

This clone was seen more than once but under ten times. The V and J genes are TRBV11-2 and TRBJ1-1; no firm D call. The CDR3 length is 12 residues. V lost 8 bases and J lost 1, with 8 bases in between. Germline CDR1 reads SGHAT; CDR2 reads FQNNGV. The CDR3 sequence: CASAWRNTEAFF. Here the CDR3 DNA reads TGTGCCAGCGCTTGGAGGAACACTGAAGCTTTCTTT.

With respect to this clone: The sample has other DNA sequences that encode this CDR3 too. The chain carries TRBV9 and TRBJ1-4, with TRBD1 matching over 7 bases. V lost 0 bases, J lost 8 bases, and 7 bases stayed unmatched. The CDR3 has 15 amino acids. Germline CDR1 reads SGDLS; CDR2 reads YYNGEE. This CDR3 is CASSVDGGGGEKLFF. As DNA, the CDR3 is TGTGCCAGCAGCGTAGATGGAGGGGGCGGCGAAAAACTGTTTTTT.

The CDR3 DNA reads as TGTGCCAGTAGTATAACTTCGGGCAGGGGACGAGCTGATGGCTACACCTTC. Translation gives CASSITSGRGRADGYTF. The genes are TRBV19 and TRBJ1-2, with D tentatively TRBD1 (6 bases). The V end lost 2 bases, the J end lost 6 bases, and 22 bases lay between the germline ends. This CDR3 is built from 17 residues. From germline, CDR1 is LNHDA and CDR2 SQIVND (reference sequence).

This sequence joins TRBV28 and TRBJ1-4, with a possible D match to TRBD1 (5 bases). The V gene's germline CDR1 is MDHEN and CDR2 SYDVKM. The CDR3 is 16 residues long. V was trimmed by 5 bases and J by 0 bases, leaving 13 bases between them. CDR3 nucleotide sequence: TGTGCCAGCAGTACCAACCAGGGTGCAACTAATGAAAAACTGTTTTTT. Residues: CASSTNQGATNEKLFF.

This clone was found a few times. V gene TRBV10-3 combines with J gene TRBJ2-2; the D gene is possibly TRBD2 (6 bases). V was cut by 10 bases and J by 0 bases, with 18 bases left in between. The CDR3 is made up of 16 amino acids. CDR1 is ENHRY, CDR2 SYGVKD, per germline. The CDR3 region is CATLLGGVTNTGELFF. The DNA of the CDR3 is TGTGCCACCCTTCTGGGAGGCGTAACGAACACCGGGGAGCTGTTTTTT.

Note on this clone: The junction departs from germline at one end; a sequencing error may be responsible. The V call is TRBV20-1, the J call TRBJ1-1; possibly TRBD1 for D (5 bases). Germline-derived CDR1 and CDR2 are DFQATT and SNEGSKA (reference sequence). This CDR3 is 11 amino acids long. As DNA, the CDR3 is TGCAGTGCTCCCGGCCACATCCCCAGGGTCTTT. Its translation is CSAPGHIPRVF.

This sequence joins TRBV18 and TRBJ2-3; 8 bases fit TRBD2. The germline V gene encodes CDR1 KGHSH and CDR2 LQKENI. V was clipped by 2 bases and J by 5 bases; unmatched bases: 3. This CDR3 region has 14 residues. CDR3 in DNA: TGTGCCAGCTCACCAATCGCGGGGGGAGATACGCAGTATTTT. Encoded protein: CASSPIAGGDTQYF. Complete variable domain (other parts from reference TRBV18 and TRBJ2-3): NAGVMQNPRHLVRRRGQEARLRCSPMKGHSHVYWYRQLPEEGLKFMVYLQKENIIDESGMPKERFSAEFPKEGPSILRIQQVVRGDSAAYFCASSPIAGGDTQYFGPGTRLTVL.

V and J are TRBV5-3 and TRBJ2-1; weak D call: TRBD2 (5 bases). TRBV5-3 is an ORF, and what it does is uncertain. V was clipped by 2 bases and J by 4 bases, with 7 bases between them. CDR3 length equals 13 residues. CDR3 amino acids: CARSFRGYNEQFF. The CDR3 bases are TGTGCCAGAAGCTTCCGGGGTTACAATGAGCAGTTCTTC.

The chain uses TRBV23-1 and TRBJ2-7, with TRBD1 matching 7 bases. TRBV23-1 is an open reading frame, and its role is uncertain. Trimming removed 4 bases from V and 0 bases from J; junction bases left unmatched: 6. The CDR3 covers 15 residues. Here the CDR3 reads CASSLTTGSSYEQYF. The CDR3, as DNA: TGCGCCAGCAGTCTGACGACAGGGTCCTCCTACGAGCAGTACTTC.

The gene calls are TRBV19 and TRBJ2-5; TRBD1 might be the D (5 bases). The CDR3 runs to 16 residues. V lost 3 bases, J lost 2 bases, and 16 bases lay in between. Per the germline V gene, CDR1 is LNHDA and CDR2 is SQIVND (reference sequence). CDR3 nucleotides: TGTGCCAGTAGTATTAGGGGCAGTCCCCAACAAGAGACCCAGTACTTC. Translating gives CASSIRGSPQQETQYF.

V is TRBV4-1 and J is TRBJ1-3; D unresolved. Trimming took 0 bases from V and 0 from J, leaving 6 bases between them. Germline CDR1 reads MGHRA; CDR2 reads YSYEKL. The CDR3 is made up of 15 amino acids. CDR3 coding DNA: TGCGCCAGCAGCCAAGACGAGGGCTCTGGAAACACCATATATTTT. Amino acids: CASSQDEGSGNTIYF.

The rearrangement joins TRBV2 to TRBJ1-2; maybe TRBD1 (6 bases). The CDR3 has 16 residues. Trimming removed 0 bases at V and 1 base at J, with 12 bases between. Per the germline V gene, CDR1 is SNHLY and CDR2 is FYNNEI. The CDR3 protein is CASSEAPDRFNYGYTF. CDR3 coding DNA: TGTGCCAGCAGTGAAGCGCCGGACAGATTTAACTATGGCTACACCTTC.

The V call is TRBV27, the J call TRBJ1-2; the match to TRBD1 covers 11 bases. The V segment lost 6 bases and the J segment 4 bases; nucleotides outside the gene matches: 7. Germline-derived CDR1 and CDR2 are MNHEY and SMNVEV (reference sequence). The CDR3 covers 15 residues. CDR3 loop: CASSRDRGGTYGYTF. The CDR3 DNA sequence: TGTGCCAGCAGCCGGGACAGGGGGGGGACCTATGGCTACACCTTC.